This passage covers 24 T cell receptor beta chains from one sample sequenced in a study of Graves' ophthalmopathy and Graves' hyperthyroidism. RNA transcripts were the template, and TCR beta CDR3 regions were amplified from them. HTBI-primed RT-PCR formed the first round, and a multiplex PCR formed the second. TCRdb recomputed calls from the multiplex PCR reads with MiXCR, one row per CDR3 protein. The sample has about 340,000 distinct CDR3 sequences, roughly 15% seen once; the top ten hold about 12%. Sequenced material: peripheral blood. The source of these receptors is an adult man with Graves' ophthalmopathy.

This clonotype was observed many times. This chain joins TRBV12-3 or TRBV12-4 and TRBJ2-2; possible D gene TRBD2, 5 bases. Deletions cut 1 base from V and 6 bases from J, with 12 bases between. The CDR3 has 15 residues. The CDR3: CASSLDSAAPGELFF. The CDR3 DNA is TGTGCCAGCAGTTTAGATAGCGCGGCCCCCGGGGAGCTGTTTTTT.

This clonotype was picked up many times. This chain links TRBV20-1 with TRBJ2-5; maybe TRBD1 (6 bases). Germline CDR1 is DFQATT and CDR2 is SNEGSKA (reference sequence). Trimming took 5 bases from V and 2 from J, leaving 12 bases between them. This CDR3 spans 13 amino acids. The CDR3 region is CSAGETGQETQYF. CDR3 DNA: TGCAGTGCTGGTGAGACAGGACAAGAGACCCAGTACTTC.

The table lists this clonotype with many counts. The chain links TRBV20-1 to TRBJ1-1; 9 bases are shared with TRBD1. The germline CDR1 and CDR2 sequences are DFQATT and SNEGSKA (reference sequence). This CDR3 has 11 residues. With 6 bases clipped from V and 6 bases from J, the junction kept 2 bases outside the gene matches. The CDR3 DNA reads TGCAGTGCAGGGACAGGGTCTGAAGCTTTCTTT. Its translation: CSAGTGSEAFF.

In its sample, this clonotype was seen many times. CDR3 region: CASSSTSRVYEQYF. CDR3 nucleotide sequence: TGCGCCAGCAGCTCGACTAGCAGAGTCTACGAGCAGTACTTC. The chain combines TRBV5-1 with TRBJ2-7; 7 bases fit TRBD2. The V and J ends lost 3 bases and 3 bases, in that order; junction bases with no gene match: 6. This CDR3 region has 14 residues. Germline CDR1 SGHRS, CDR2 YFSETQ.

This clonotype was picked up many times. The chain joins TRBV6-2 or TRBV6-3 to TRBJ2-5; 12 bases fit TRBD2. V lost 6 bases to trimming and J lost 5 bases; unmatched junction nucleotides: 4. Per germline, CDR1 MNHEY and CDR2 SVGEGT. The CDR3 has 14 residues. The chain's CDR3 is CASRRLAGVETQYF. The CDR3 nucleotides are TGTGCCAGCAGGAGACTAGCGGGAGTGGAGACCCAGTACTTC.

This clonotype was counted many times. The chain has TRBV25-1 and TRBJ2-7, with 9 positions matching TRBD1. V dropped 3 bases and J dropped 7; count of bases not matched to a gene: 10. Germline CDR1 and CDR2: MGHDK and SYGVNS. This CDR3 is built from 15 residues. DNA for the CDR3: TGTGCCAGCAGTGACGTGGGACAGGGAAATAGGGAGCAGTACTTC. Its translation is CASSDVGQGNREQYF.

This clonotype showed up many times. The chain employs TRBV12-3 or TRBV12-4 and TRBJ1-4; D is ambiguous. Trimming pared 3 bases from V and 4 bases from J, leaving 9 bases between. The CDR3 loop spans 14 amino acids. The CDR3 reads CASSFPGGNEKLFF. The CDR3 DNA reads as TGTGCCAGCAGTTTCCCTGGTGGTAATGAAAAACTGTTTTTT.

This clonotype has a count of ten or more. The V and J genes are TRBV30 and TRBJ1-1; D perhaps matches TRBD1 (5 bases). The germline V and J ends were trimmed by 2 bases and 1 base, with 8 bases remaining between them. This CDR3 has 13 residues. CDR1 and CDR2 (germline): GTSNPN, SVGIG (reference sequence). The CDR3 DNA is TGTGCCTGGAGTAGGGGAGGGAACACTGAAGCTTTCTTT. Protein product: CAWSRGGNTEAFF.

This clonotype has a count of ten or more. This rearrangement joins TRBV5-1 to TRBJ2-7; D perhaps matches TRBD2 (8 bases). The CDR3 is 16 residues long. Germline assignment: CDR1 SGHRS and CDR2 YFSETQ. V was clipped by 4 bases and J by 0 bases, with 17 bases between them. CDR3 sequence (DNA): TGCGCCAGCAGCCGGGGACAGCGGGGGACCTCCTACGAGCAGTACTTC. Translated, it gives CASSRGQRGTSYEQYF.

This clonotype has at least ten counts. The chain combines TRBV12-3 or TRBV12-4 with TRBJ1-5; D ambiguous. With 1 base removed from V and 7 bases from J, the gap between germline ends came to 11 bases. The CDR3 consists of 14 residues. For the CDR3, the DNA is TGTGCCAGCAGTTTAGGTCGCAGAGGCCAGCCCCAGCATTTT. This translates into CASSLGRRGQPQHF.

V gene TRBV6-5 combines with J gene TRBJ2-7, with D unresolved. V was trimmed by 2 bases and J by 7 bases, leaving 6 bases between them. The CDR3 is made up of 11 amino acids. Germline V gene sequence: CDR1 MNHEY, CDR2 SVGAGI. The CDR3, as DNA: TGTGCCAGCAGTTACCACGAGGAGCAGTACTTC. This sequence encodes CASSYHEEQYF.

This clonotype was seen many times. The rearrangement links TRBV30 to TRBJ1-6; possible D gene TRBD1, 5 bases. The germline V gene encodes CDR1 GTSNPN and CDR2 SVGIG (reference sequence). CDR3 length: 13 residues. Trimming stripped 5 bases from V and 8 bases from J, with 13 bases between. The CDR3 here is CAWSRDGDSPLHF. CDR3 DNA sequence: TGTGCCTGGTCACGGGACGGCGATTCACCCCTCCACTTT.

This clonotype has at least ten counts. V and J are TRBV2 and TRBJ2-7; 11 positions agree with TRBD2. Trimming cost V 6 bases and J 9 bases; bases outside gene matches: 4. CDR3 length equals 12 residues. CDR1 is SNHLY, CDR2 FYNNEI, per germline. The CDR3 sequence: CASRLAGGPQYF. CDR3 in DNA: TGTGCCAGCAGATTAGCGGGAGGGCCGCAGTACTTC.

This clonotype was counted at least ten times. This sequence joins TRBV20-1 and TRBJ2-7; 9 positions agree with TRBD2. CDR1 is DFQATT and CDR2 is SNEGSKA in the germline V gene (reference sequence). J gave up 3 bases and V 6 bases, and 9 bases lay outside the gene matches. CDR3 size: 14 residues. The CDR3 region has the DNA TGCAGTGCGACCACCGGGACTAGCAGCTACGAGCAGTACTTC. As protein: CSATTGTSSYEQYF.

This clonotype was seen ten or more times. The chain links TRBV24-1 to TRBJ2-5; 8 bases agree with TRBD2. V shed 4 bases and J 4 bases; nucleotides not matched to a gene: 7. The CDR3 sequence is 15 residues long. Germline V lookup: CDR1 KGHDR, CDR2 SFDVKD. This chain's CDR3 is CATSDPQAGAETQYF. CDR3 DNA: TGTGCCACCAGTGACCCCCAAGCGGGAGCAGAGACCCAGTACTTC.

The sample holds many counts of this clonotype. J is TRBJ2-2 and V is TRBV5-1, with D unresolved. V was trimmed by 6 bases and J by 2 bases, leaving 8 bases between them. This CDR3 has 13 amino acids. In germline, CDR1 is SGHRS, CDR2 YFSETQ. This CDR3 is CASIGRNTGELFF. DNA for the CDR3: TGCGCCAGCATCGGCCGCAACACCGGGGAGCTGTTTTTT.

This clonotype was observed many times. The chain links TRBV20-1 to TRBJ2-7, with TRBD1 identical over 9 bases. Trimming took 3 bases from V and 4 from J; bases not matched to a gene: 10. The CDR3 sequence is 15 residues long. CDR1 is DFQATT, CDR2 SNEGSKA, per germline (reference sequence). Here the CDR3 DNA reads TGCAGTGCTAGGGACAGGGGTACTAGTCGTTACGAGCAGTACTTC. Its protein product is CSARDRGTSRYEQYF.

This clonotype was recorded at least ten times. The CDR3 loop reads CASEDSSGNTIYF. CDR3 sequence (DNA): TGTGCCAGCGAGGACAGCTCTGGAAACACCATATATTTT. The chain carries TRBV6-5 and TRBJ1-3, with a possible D match to TRBD1 (6 bases). CDR1 and CDR2 (germline): MNHEY, SVGAGI. Deletions cut 8 bases from V and 0 bases from J, with 8 bases between. The CDR3 is 13 residues long.

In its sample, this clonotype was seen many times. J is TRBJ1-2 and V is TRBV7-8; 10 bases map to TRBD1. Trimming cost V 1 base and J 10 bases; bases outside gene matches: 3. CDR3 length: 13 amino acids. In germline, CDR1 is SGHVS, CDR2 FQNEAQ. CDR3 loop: CASSLGDRGAYTF. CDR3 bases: TGTGCCAGCAGCTTAGGGGACAGGGGTGCCTACACCTTC. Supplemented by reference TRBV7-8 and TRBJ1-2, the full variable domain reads GAGVSQSPRYKVAKRGQDVALRCDPISGHVSLFWYQQALGQGPEFLTYFQNEAQLDKSGLPSDRFFAERPEGSVSTLKIQRTQQEDSAVYLCASSLGDRGAYTFGSGTRLTVV.

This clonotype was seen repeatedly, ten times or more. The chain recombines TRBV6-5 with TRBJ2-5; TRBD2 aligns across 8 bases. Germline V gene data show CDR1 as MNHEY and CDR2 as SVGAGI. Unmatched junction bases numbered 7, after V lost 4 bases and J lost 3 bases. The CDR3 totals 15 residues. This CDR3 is CASSSRGAGEETQYF. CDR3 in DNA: TGTGCCAGCAGTTCCCGGGGAGCGGGAGAAGAGACCCAGTACTTC.

The CDR3: CASNGGLKETQYF. The CDR3 DNA reads as TGTGCCAGCAACGGGGGGCTCAAAGAGACCCAGTACTTC. The rearrangement joins TRBV6-2 or TRBV6-3 to TRBJ2-5; weak D call: TRBD2 (7 bases). Trimming shortened V by 7 bases and J by 3 bases, and 12 bases separated the two germline ends. This CDR3 has 13 residues. The germline gives CDR1 MNHEY, CDR2 SVGEGT.

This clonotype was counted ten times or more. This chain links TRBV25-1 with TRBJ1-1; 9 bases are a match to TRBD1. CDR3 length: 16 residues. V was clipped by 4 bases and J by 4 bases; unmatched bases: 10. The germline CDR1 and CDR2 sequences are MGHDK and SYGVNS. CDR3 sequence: CASSAYPGQGFTEAFF. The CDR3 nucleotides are TGTGCCAGCAGTGCTTACCCCGGACAGGGGTTCACTGAAGCTTTCTTT.

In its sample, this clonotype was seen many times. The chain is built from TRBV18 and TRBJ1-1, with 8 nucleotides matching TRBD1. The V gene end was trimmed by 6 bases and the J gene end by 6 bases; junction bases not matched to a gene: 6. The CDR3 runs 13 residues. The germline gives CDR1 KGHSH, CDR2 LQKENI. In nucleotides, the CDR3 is TGTGCCAGCTCTCCGGACAGGGACGCTGAAGCTTTCTTT. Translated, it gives CASSPDRDAEAFF.

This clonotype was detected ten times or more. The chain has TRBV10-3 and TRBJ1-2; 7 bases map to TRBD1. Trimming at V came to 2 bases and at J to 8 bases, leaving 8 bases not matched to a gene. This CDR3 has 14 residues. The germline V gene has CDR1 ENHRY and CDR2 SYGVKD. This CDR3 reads CAISERQGEDGYTF. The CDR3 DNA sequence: TGTGCCATCAGTGAGAGACAGGGTGAGGACGGCTACACCTTC.